Shown below are 11 T cell receptor beta chains from a single sample sequenced in a study of T cells of healthy individuals. In TCRdb, the 5' RACE reads were re-called with MiXCR into one record per CDR3 protein. Found here are 60,000 to 75,000 distinct CDR3 sequences, around 15% of them singletons; the top ten hold less than 6%. The receptors were sampled from a human donor in good health.

The table lists this clonotype with many counts. The J gene is TRBJ2-2, the V gene TRBV9; D is ambiguous. This CDR3 contains 14 residues. Trimming pared 0 bases from V and 4 bases from J, leaving 7 bases between. The germline CDR1 and CDR2 sequences are SGDLS and YYNGEE. The DNA for the CDR3 is TGTGCCAGCAGCGTAGAAACTGGCACCGGGGAGCTGTTTTTT. Translated, it gives CASSVETGTGELFF.

This clonotype is labeled medium-sized. This rearrangement joins TRBV20-1 to TRBJ1-2, with TRBD1 matching 8 bases. V gave up 0 bases and J gave up 3 bases; unmatched junction bases: 0. The CDR3 has 13 amino acids. Looked up from germline, CDR1 is DFQATT and CDR2 is SNEGSKA (reference sequence). CDR3 DNA: TGCAGTGCTAGAGAGGACAGGGACTATGGCTACACCTTC. It yields the protein CSAREDRDYGYTF.

This clonotype was picked up a small number of times. This chain connects TRBV7-9 to TRBJ2-7; 8 nucleotides align to TRBD1. Germline V gene data show CDR1 as SEHNR and CDR2 as FQNEAQ (reference sequence). J gave up 0 bases and V 6 bases, and 7 bases lay outside the gene matches. This CDR3 has 15 amino acids. This CDR3 reads CASSPRDRSSYEQYF. CDR3 DNA: TGTGCCAGCAGTCCTCGGGACAGGAGCTCCTACGAGCAGTACTTC.

This clonotype was seen only a few times. The rearrangement uses TRBV4-3 and TRBJ2-1; a weak D match, TRBD1 (6 bases). The CDR3 extends over 13 amino acids. With 1 base removed from V and 8 bases from J, the gap between germline ends came to 9 bases. CDR1 LGHNA and CDR2 YSLEER come from the germline V gene. CDR3 sequence reads: CASSQGQVYEQFF. As DNA, the CDR3 is TGCGCCAGCAGCCAAGGACAGGTCTATGAGCAGTTCTTC.

This clonotype was recorded at least ten times. The chain has TRBV27 and TRBJ2-1; D is unclear. The CDR3 consists of 16 residues. Germline V gene sequence: CDR1 MNHEY, CDR2 SMNVEV (reference sequence). V gave up 4 bases and J gave up 0 bases, with 13 bases separating them. CDR3 sequence: CASSSGGRSSYNEQFF. The CDR3 coding sequence is TGTGCCAGCAGTTCGGGCGGACGAAGCTCCTACAATGAGCAGTTCTTC.

This clonotype was found a few times. The chain joins TRBV7-2 to TRBJ1-4; D is unclear. This CDR3 region has 15 residues. V shed 5 bases and J shed 3 bases, with 13 bases lying between them. The germline gives CDR1 SGHTA, CDR2 FQGNSA. The CDR3 DNA sequence: TGTGCCAGCAGCAGAAGCGCCGGGTCTAATGAAAAACTGTTTTTT. It codes for CASSRSAGSNEKLFF.

This clonotype was seen a handful of times. The chain links TRBV9 to TRBJ1-1, with 7 bases fitting TRBD1. The CDR3 is 16 residues long. In germline, CDR1 is SGDLS, CDR2 YYNGEE. Trimming cost V 0 bases and J 0 bases; bases outside gene matches: 5. CDR3 in amino acids: CASSVGLQGMNTEAFF. The DNA of the CDR3 is TGTGCCAGCAGCGTAGGGCTACAGGGGATGAACACTGAAGCTTTCTTT.

There are a few counts of this clonotype. The rearrangement uses TRBV6-2 or TRBV6-3 and TRBJ2-7; D tentatively fits TRBD1 or TRBD2 (5 bases each). CDR1 is MNHEY, CDR2 SVGEGT, per germline. The CDR3 is 15 amino acids. V lost 6 bases to trimming and J lost 4 bases, with 19 bases between them. CDR3 region: CASRPDSGTFYEQYF. The CDR3 DNA follows: TGTGCCAGCAGACCAGACAGCGGTACGTTTTACGAGCAGTACTTC.

This sequence joins TRBV4-3 and TRBJ2-6; D is possibly TRBD2 (6 bases). With 4 bases removed from V and 3 bases from J, the gap between germline ends came to 19 bases. CDR1 LGHNA and CDR2 YSLEER come from the germline V gene. This CDR3 region has 18 residues. The CDR3 spells CASSPSSAGQFGANVLTF. Here the CDR3 DNA reads TGCGCCAGCAGCCCCTCATCAGCGGGTCAATTTGGGGCCAACGTCCTGACTTTC.

The chain recombines TRBV5-4 with TRBJ2-5; unclear D gene. CDR1 SGHNT and CDR2 YYREEE come from the germline V gene (reference sequence). The CDR3 consists of 15 residues. With 1 base removed from V and 2 bases from J, the gap between germline ends came to 12 bases. The CDR3 region is CASSLNVPGQETQYF. The CDR3 DNA is TGTGCCAGCAGCTTGAACGTGCCAGGTCAAGAGACCCAGTACTTC.

The chain is built from TRBV9 and TRBJ2-5; 9 bases align to TRBD1. The V segment lost 2 bases and the J segment 5 bases; nucleotides outside the gene matches: 4. The CDR3 totals 14 residues. CDR1 is SGDLS and CDR2 is YYNGEE in the germline V gene. In nucleotides, the CDR3 is TGTGCCAGCAGCGTGAGGACAGGGGTGGAGACCCAGTACTTC. Protein product: CASSVRTGVETQYF.